This T cell receptor (beta chain) was sequenced for a study of shared clonotypes between healthy human individuals. Germline V gene lookup returns CDR1 MDHEN and CDR2 SYDVKM. The CDR3 spans 15 residues. Trimming removed 6 bases from V and 4 bases from J; junction bases left unmatched: 7. Assay used: immunoSEQ multiplex PCR; TCRdb lists only in-frame clones, some missing. The data contain around 1,000,000 clones, 70% to 85% of them singletons. Study-level points and caveats: Sharing across four donors was highest in naive CD4 (around 5%) and lowest in memory CD8 (roughly 0.4%).

Comment on this clone: Its specificity is not known.

The chain combines TRBV28 with TRBJ2-1; 9 bases align to TRBD2. The origin of this receptor is a man younger than 30 in good health. Some clones in this sample may be carry-over from other donors' samples. The specimen sequenced was memory CD4+ T cells from PBMCs. The subset was: CD45RA-negative fraction. CDR3 DNA: TGTGCCAGCAGGGGAGGACTAGCGCTGTACAATGAGCAGTTCTTC. Its protein is CASRGGLALYNEQFF.